These T cell receptor beta chains were read from a single sample in a study of T cells in tuberculosis. The repertoire was sequenced with immunoSEQ multiplex PCR; TCRdb's copy has only in-frame clones and lacks some. The table has roughly 59,000 clones, roughly 79% seen once. The sequenced sample was CD1b-GMM tetramer-negative cells sorted from PBMCs. Every receptor here comes from an adult woman with latent tuberculosis. Both conserved end residues are part of each CDR3. A D gene is named only where the DNA matches it firmly. Not every row has a clone size; where given, it reads once, few, many or a size class.

clone_size d_call cdr3_length j_call v_call cdr3_aa cdr3_nt
NA TRBD1 13 TRBJ2-5 TRBV5-1 CASSMGQGGAQYF TGCGCCAGCAGCATGGGACAGGGTGGGGCCCAGTACTTC
once TRBD2 16 TRBJ2-5 TRBV11-1 CASSLAASGGQETQYF TGTGCCAGCAGCTTAGCGGCTAGCGGGGGGCAAGAGACCCAGTACTTC
NA TRBD1 16 TRBJ2-7 TRBV19 CASSFPGTGESYEQYF TGTGCCAGTAGTTTTCCGGGGACAGGAGAATCCTACGAGCAGTACTTC
NA TRBD1 13 TRBJ1-6 TRBV7-8 CASRGQGNSPLHF TGTGCCAGCAGGGGACAGGGGAATTCACCCCTCCACTTT
few NA 15 TRBJ2-7 TRBV5-1 CASSLVARGPYEQYF TGCGCCAGCAGCTTGGTGGCTAGGGGTCCCTACGAGCAGTACTTC
NA NA 11 TRBJ2-7 TRBV19 CAAGEWYEQYF TGTGCGGCAGGGGAATGGTACGAGCAGTACTTC
NA TRBD2 16 TRBJ2-3 TRBV7-6 CASSPGSAGGADTQYF TGTGCCAGCAGCCCCGGGTCCGCCGGGGGGGCAGATACGCAGTATTTT
NA TRBD2 16 TRBJ2-3 TRBV7-2 CASSTSSGGGRDTQYF TGTGCCAGCAGCACCAGTAGCGGGGGGGGCAGAGATACGCAGTATTTT
NA NA 16 TRBJ1-1 TRBV7-9 CASSSLALTPNTEAFF TGTGCCAGCAGCTCCCTCGCTCTAACGCCAAACACTGAAGCTTTCTTT
NA TRBD2 14 TRBJ2-1 TRBV7-9 CASSLTSGYNEQFF TGTGCCAGCAGCTTGACTAGCGGATACAATGAGCAGTTCTTC
NA NA 13 TRBJ1-2 TRBV7-9 CASSLEGLGGYTF TGTGCCAGCAGCTTAGAGGGGTTGGGAGGCTACACCTTC
once TRBD1 14 TRBJ1-2 TRBV5-1 CASSSTTGGNGYTF TGCGCCAGCAGCTCCACGACAGGGGGCAATGGCTACACCTTC
NA NA 13 TRBJ2-1 TRBV2 CASSPTSAGEQFF TGTGCCAGCAGTCCGACTAGTGCGGGTGAGCAGTTCTTC
NA TRBD2 15 TRBJ2-1 TRBV6-5 CASSYEAGVYNEQFF TGTGCCAGCAGTTATGAGGCGGGGGTCTACAATGAGCAGTTCTTC
NA TRBD1 15 TRBJ1-4 TRBV30 CAWSGGQATNEKLFF TGTGCCTGGAGTGGGGGACAGGCAACTAATGAAAAACTGTTTTTT
NA TRBD1 16 TRBJ2-1 TRBV11-2 CASSFDRGREYNEQFF TGTGCCAGCAGCTTTGACAGGGGACGCGAATACAATGAGCAGTTCTTC
NA NA 16 TRBJ2-7 TRBV5-4 CASSLDVAAGTHEQYF TGTGCCAGCAGCTTGGATGTAGCGGCCGGGACCCACGAGCAGTACTTC
NA TRBD1 14 TRBJ2-1 TRBV4-1 CASSHQDRVHEQFF TGCGCCAGCAGCCATCAGGACAGGGTCCATGAGCAGTTCTTC
NA TRBD1 16 TRBJ2-5 TRBV9 CASSQRQGGLQETQYF TGTGCCAGCAGTCAACGACAGGGGGGTCTCCAAGAGACCCAGTACTTC
NA TRBD1 14 TRBJ1-1 TRBV27 CASSLLGTGAKAFF TGTGCCAGCAGTTTATTGGGGACAGGGGCGAAAGCTTTCTTT
NA NA 13 TRBJ2-1 TRBV27 CASSLTGPHEQFF TGTGCCAGCAGCCTTACAGGGCCCCATGAGCAGTTCTTC
NA NA 16 TRBJ1-6 TRBV15 CATSSDGGRGNSPLHF TGTGCCACCAGCAGCGACGGGGGACGGGGAAATTCACCCCTCCACTTT
NA NA 12 TRBJ1-1 TRBV7-8 CASSTDLGEAFF TGTGCCAGCAGCACGGATCTGGGCGAAGCTTTCTTT
NA NA 14 TRBJ2-7 TRBV28 CASSFMAGSYEQYF TGTGCCAGCAGTTTCATGGCAGGTTCCTACGAGCAGTACTTC
NA NA 15 TRBJ2-5 TRBV4-1 CASSQDPGEEETQYF TGCGCCAGCAGCCAAGATCCCGGAGAAGAAGAGACCCAGTACTTC
NA NA 14 TRBJ2-3 TRBV28 CASSLRQAKDTQYF TGTGCCAGCAGTTTACGGCAGGCGAAAGATACGCAGTATTTT
NA NA 15 TRBJ1-5 TRBV12-5 CASGLGQGGSQPQHF TGTGCTAGTGGTTTAGGCCAGGGAGGGAGTCAGCCCCAGCATTTT
NA TRBD1 15 TRBJ2-3 TRBV10-3 CAISGTGDLTDTQYF TGTGCCATCAGTGGGACAGGGGACCTCACAGATACGCAGTATTTT
few TRBD2 15 TRBJ2-5 TRBV18 CASSPTSGMVETQYF TGTGCCAGCTCACCGACTAGCGGGATGGTGGAGACCCAGTACTTC
NA TRBD1 14 TRBJ1-5 TRBV5-5 CASSLTGANQPQHF TGTGCCAGCAGCCTAACAGGGGCCAATCAGCCCCAGCATTTT
NA NA 13 TRBJ1-3 TRBV19 CASSIRSGNTIYF TGTGCCAGTAGTATCCGCTCTGGAAACACCATATATTTT
few NA 14 TRBJ1-1 TRBV18 CASSPHGGQNEAFF TGTGCCAGCTCACCCCACGGGGGGCAGAATGAAGCTTTCTTT
few NA 13 TRBJ1-5 TRBV21-1 CASSKGPKQPQHF TGTGCCAGCAGCAAGGGGCCTAAGCAGCCCCAGCATTTT
few TRBD1 14 TRBJ1-4 TRBV4-3 CASSLGQFNEKLFF TGCGCCAGCAGCCTGGGACAGTTTAATGAAAAACTGTTTTTT
NA TRBD1 14 TRBJ1-1 TRBV5-1 CASRKPRGQDEAFF TGCGCCAGCAGAAAACCCAGGGGGCAGGATGAAGCTTTCTTT
NA NA 17 TRBJ2-3 TRBV4-3 CASSQGQLAARGDTQYF TGCGCCAGCAGCCAGGGTCAGCTGGCGGCCCGGGGAGATACGCAGTATTTT
NA TRBD1 16 TRBJ1-1 TRBV6-5 CASSYSIGTGGTEAFF TGTGCCAGCAGTTACTCGATAGGGACAGGGGGCACTGAAGCTTTCTTT
NA NA 14 TRBJ2-7 TRBV28 CASSLTGFSYEQYF TGTGCCAGCAGTTTAACAGGGTTCTCCTACGAGCAGTACTTC
NA TRBD1 12 TRBJ1-2 TRBV29-1 CSGGGQGYGYTF TGCAGCGGAGGAGGACAGGGCTATGGCTACACCTTC
NA TRBD1 12 TRBJ1-2 TRBV19 CASSSWDRGYTF TGTGCCAGTAGTAGCTGGGACAGGGGCTACACCTTC
NA TRBD1 14 TRBJ1-2 TRBV14 CASSQGKGAYGYTF TGTGCCAGCAGCCAAGGAAAGGGGGCGTATGGCTACACCTTC
NA TRBD1 13 TRBJ2-4 TRBV18 CASSPATGDIQYF TGTGCCAGCTCACCGGCCACAGGGGACATTCAGTACTTC
NA TRBD1 14 TRBJ1-2 TRBV19 CASRGTGGLYGYTF TGTGCCAGTAGGGGGACAGGGGGCCTTTATGGCTACACCTTC
once TRBD1 12 TRBJ1-4 TRBV2 CAGRDRDEKLFF TGTGCCGGGAGGGACAGGGATGAAAAACTGTTTTTT
NA TRBD1 14 TRBJ1-5 TRBV19 CASSFGQGRQPQHF TGTGCCAGTAGTTTTGGACAGGGACGGCAGCCCCAGCATTTT
NA TRBD2 17 TRBJ2-1 TRBV27 CASSLGLAVPKGNEQFF TGTGCCAGCAGTCTGGGACTAGCGGTTCCCAAGGGGAATGAGCAGTTCTTC
NA TRBD1 15 TRBJ1-4 TRBV6-5 CASRDGDRAYEKLFF TGTGCCAGCAGGGACGGTGACAGGGCTTATGAAAAACTGTTTTTT
NA NA 18 TRBJ2-2 TRBV27 CASTSIPGGYSNTGELLF TGTGCCAGCACCTCCATTCCGGGCGGCTATTCGAACACCGGGGAGCTGCTTTTT